These T cell receptor beta chains were read from a single sample in a study of blood T cells in healthy people across ages. From the 5' RACE reads, TCRdb called clonotypes with MiXCR, one entry per CDR3 protein. The table lists 920,000 or so distinct CDR3 sequences, under 55% of them singletons. Sample: blood. The receptors were sampled from a woman aged 60-75 years in good health. The CDR3 runs from the conserved cysteine through the conserved F or W. A D gene is named only where the DNA matches it firmly. Clone size appears in some rows only: once, few, many, or a class for an expanded clone.

V gene,J gene,D gene,clone size,CDR3 protein,CDR3 DNA
TRBV28,TRBJ1-2,-,-,CASSPGGTAGYGYTF,TGTGCCAGCAGCCCCGGGGGGACTGCTGGCTATGGCTACACCTTC
TRBV7-9,TRBJ2-5,-,-,CAGRDGGTETQYF,TGTGCCGGACGAGATGGCGGGACGGAGACCCAGTACTTC
TRBV29-1,TRBJ1-1,-,-,CSVDWDTEAFF,TGCAGCGTTGATTGGGACACTGAAGCTTTCTTT
TRBV7-2,TRBJ2-5,-,-,CASSLARRQETQYF,TGTGCCAGCAGCTTAGCGCGCCGCCAAGAGACCCAGTACTTC
TRBV20-1,TRBJ2-5,-,-,CSAIPRSGIETQYF,TGCAGTGCTATTCCACGGTCCGGTATCGAGACCCAGTACTTC
TRBV6-6,TRBJ2-4,-,-,CASSSTQLEQYF,TGTGCCAGCAGTTCAACCCAACTTGAGCAGTACTTC
TRBV20-1,TRBJ1-1,-,-,CSASPGRGMNTEAFF,TGCAGTGCTAGCCCAGGGAGGGGCATGAACACTGAAGCTTTCTTT
TRBV12-3/TRBV12-4,TRBJ1-5,-,once,CASSLNPGNQPQHF,TGTGCCAGCAGTTTAAACCCAGGGAATCAGCCCCAGCATTTT
TRBV20-1,TRBJ2-7,-,few,CSATGVREQYF,TGCAGTGCAACCGGGGTACGGGAGCAGTACTTC
TRBV27,TRBJ2-7,TRBD1,few,CASKTRQGYEQYF,TGTGCCAGCAAGACCCGACAGGGCTACGAGCAGTACTTC
TRBV7-2,TRBJ2-1,-,-,CASSLWGGGNEQFF,TGTGCCAGCAGCTTATGGGGAGGGGGAAATGAGCAGTTCTTC
TRBV12-3/TRBV12-4,TRBJ1-5,-,few,CASSLRRGSNQPQHF,TGTGCCAGCAGTTTAAGGAGGGGGAGCAATCAGCCCCAGCATTTT
TRBV4-1,TRBJ2-7,-,-,CASSQGNPRDYEQYF,TGCGCCAGCAGCCAAGGAAATCCTAGGGACTACGAGCAGTACTTC
TRBV18,TRBJ2-7,TRBD1,-,CASSADKGASYEQYF,TGTGCCAGCTCGGCAGACAAGGGGGCTTCCTACGAGCAGTACTTC
TRBV20-1,TRBJ2-1,-,-,CSANGETGSDEQFF,TGCAGTGCTAATGGGGAAACAGGGTCGGATGAGCAGTTCTTC
TRBV4-2,TRBJ2-5,-,-,CAGSQGAEYF,TGTGCCGGCAGCCAAGGTGCTGAGTACTTC
TRBV28,TRBJ2-5,-,few,CASSLSGLAQETQYF,TGTGCCAGCAGTTTATCTGGGCTAGCTCAAGAGACCCAGTACTTC
TRBV5-1,TRBJ2-1,-,few,CASSLVYGGAEEQFF,TGCGCCAGCAGCTTGGTTTATGGGGGAGCGGAGGAGCAGTTCTTC
TRBV12-3/TRBV12-4,TRBJ2-7,-,few,CASSFRGPGYEQYF,TGTGCCAGCAGTTTTCGAGGGCCGGGCTACGAGCAGTACTTC
TRBV15,TRBJ1-1,-,-,CATSRTSGTEAFF,TGTGCCACCAGTCGAACATCGGGGACTGAAGCTTTCTTT
TRBV20-1,TRBJ1-2,-,-,CSANQDGNGPGYGYTF,TGCAGTGCTAATCAGGATGGGAATGGACCGGGCTATGGCTACACCTTC
TRBV20-1,TRBJ1-6,TRBD1,-,CSARGDSSYNSPLHF,TGCAGTGCTAGGGGGGACAGCTCCTATAATTCACCCCTCCACTTT
TRBV9,TRBJ2-4,TRBD2,-,CASSASAAGLSNIQYF,TGTGCCAGCAGCGCATCGGCCGCGGGACTATCTAACATTCAGTACTTC
TRBV9,TRBJ2-5,TRBD2,many,CASRPSGSETQYF,TGCGCCAGCAGACCTAGCGGGTCGGAGACCCAGTACTTC
TRBV10-3,TRBJ2-7,TRBD2,few,CAISDWTSGLSYEQYF,TGTGCCATCAGTGACTGGACTAGCGGGCTTTCCTACGAGCAGTACTTC
TRBV28,TRBJ2-1,TRBD2,few,CASSGGRASYNEQFF,TGTGCCAGCAGTGGCGGGAGGGCTTCCTACAATGAGCAGTTCTTC
TRBV7-9,TRBJ2-7,TRBD1,-,CASSFRTGPSGERYNEQYF,TGTGCCAGCAGCTTCCGGACAGGCCCAAGTGGGGAGAGATACAATGAGCAGTACTTC
TRBV29-1,TRBJ2-7,TRBD2,-,CSVEDLAGGLSSYNEQYF,TGCAGCGTTGAAGATCTAGCGGGAGGGTTGAGCTCCTACAATGAGCAGTACTTC